One and the same sample provided the 4 T cell receptor beta chains below, sequenced in a study of blood T cells in healthy people across ages. A second PCR, run for roughly 7 to 11 cycles, used a sample-barcoded 5' primer plus a J-beta primer mix. TCRdb ran MiXCR on the 5' RACE reads and lists one entry per CDR3 protein. Here the sample spans over 1,500,000 distinct CDR3 sequences, about two fifths being singletons. Source material: blood. The receptors derive from a human donor in good health.

This clonotype was recorded only once. This sequence joins TRBV7-9 and TRBJ1-1; no clear D gene. Trimming removed 3 bases from V and 4 bases from J, with 9 bases in between. This CDR3 is built from 13 residues. Per germline, CDR1 SEHNR and CDR2 FQNEAQ (reference sequence). CDR3 region: CASSFAGLTEAFF. The CDR3 DNA reads as TGTGCCAGCAGCTTCGCCGGCCTCACTGAAGCTTTCTTT.

This clonotype was detected only a few times. This chain links TRBV20-1 with TRBJ2-1; D is ambiguous. The germline V gene encodes CDR1 DFQATT and CDR2 SNEGSKA (reference sequence). Trimming left V 0 bases short and J 7 bases short, with 7 bases between. The CDR3 consists of 12 residues. The CDR3 DNA is TGCAGTGCTAGAGAGGCGTTGAATGAGCAGTTCTTC. This codes for CSAREALNEQFF.

This CDR3 is CSGTIAGDYNEQFF. The CDR3 DNA reads TGCAGCGGAACCATAGCGGGGGATTACAATGAGCAGTTCTTC. The V and J genes are TRBV29-1 and TRBJ2-1; 9 bases line up with TRBD2. Germline V gene data show CDR1 as SQVTM and CDR2 as ANQGSEA. CDR3 length: 14 residues. The trim removed 7 bases at V and 4 bases at J, leaving 8 bases unmatched.

The chain has TRBV12-3 or TRBV12-4 and TRBJ2-1, with D possibly being TRBD2 (6 bases). V shed 10 bases and J shed 3 bases, with 7 bases lying between them. This CDR3 spans 11 amino acids. CDR3 amino acids: CAMTSYNEQFF. CDR3 nucleotides: TGTGCCATGACTAGCTACAATGAGCAGTTCTTC.